This TCR beta chain was identified during a study of regulatory T cells in long-lasting Graves disease. Findings and caveats of the study: Exclusively peripheral blood, rather than thyroid tissue, was studied.

As to time point: newly diagnosed GD, antithyroid drugs for less than 3 months. PBMC RNA was the source of the TCR library. With V trimmed by 2 bases and J by 6 bases, 7 bases remained unmatched. This CDR3 has 14 residues. This clonotype was counted many times. Its target is unknown. Relying on iRepertoire HTBI primers and Arm-PCR of CDR3 regions, the team built TCR beta libraries. TCRdb itself ran the multiplex PCR reads through MiXCR, one entry per CDR3 protein. This table has roughly 560,000 distinct CDR3 sequences, around 12% appearing once. Another study also made use of these data, one on T cells in Graves' hyperthyroidism and ophthalmopathy. As that study records: Most expanded thyroid clonotypes above 0.001 recurred in blood.

This material consisted of peripheral blood mononuclear cells (PBMCs), taken at new diagnosis, from a patient treated with antithyroid drugs. The chain links TRBV12-3 or TRBV12-4 to TRBJ2-7, with 7 bases that match TRBD2. The clonotype originates from a woman in her 30s with Graves disease. CDR3 in DNA: TGTGCCAGCAGTTTAAGTCTAGCGGCACTCGAGCAGTACTTC. Its protein product is CASSLSLAALEQYF.